This TCR beta chain was captured in a study of blood T cell repertoires in COVID-19. Profiled with immunoSEQ multiplex PCR; TCRdb holds only in-frame clones, not every one. This table holds some 180,000 clones, just under 80% found once. To note about this clone: One end of the junction does not line up with germline, which may come from a read error.

The sequence was collected from an elderly woman with active or convalescent COVID-19. The specimen sequenced was peripheral blood.

CDR3 in amino acids: CASSLGTGVGNEQFF. CDR3 DNA sequence: TGTGCTAGCAGCTTAGGTACAGGGGTGGGCAATGAGCAGTTCTTC. J is TRBJ2-1 and V is TRBV7-7, with 7 bases fitting TRBD1. Germline CDR1 and CDR2: SSHAT and FNYEAQ (reference sequence). There are 15 residues in the CDR3.